This entry lists 25 T cell receptor beta chains sequenced from one sample in a study of shared clonotypes between healthy human individuals. Some clones are missing from TCRdb's copy, which holds only in-frame ones; the method was immunoSEQ multiplex PCR. The profile shows 2 million or so clones, over 85% of them singletons. Terminally differentiated effector memory CD45RA+ cells were excluded by CCR7 positive selection of CD45RO-negative cells. The sequenced sample was naive CD8+ T cells sorted from blood. Source of these receptors: a man aged 18 to 30 in good health.

The V and J genes are TRBV27 and TRBJ2-2, with TRBD2 identical over 8 bases. The CDR3 is 15 residues long. The V segment lost 7 bases and the J segment 1 base; nucleotides outside the gene matches: 5. Germline CDR1 reads MNHEY; CDR2 reads SMNVEV (reference sequence). CDR3 in DNA: TGTGCCAGCACCCGAGCGGGGGAGAACACCGGGGAGCTGTTTTTT. Translation: CASTRAGENTGELFF.

A remark on this clone: The same CDR3 arises from other DNA sequences in this sample as well. The chain combines TRBV7-2 with TRBJ2-5; the D gene is possibly TRBD2 (5 bases). The V gene's germline CDR1 is SGHTA and CDR2 FQGNSA. The V end lost 2 bases, the J end lost 4 bases, and 5 bases lay between the germline ends. CDR3 size: 12 residues. This CDR3 is CASSLRGETQYF. The CDR3 bases are TGTGCCAGCAGCTTACGGGGAGAGACCCAGTACTTC.

The CDR3 DNA sequence: TGTGCCAGCAGTGAATTGGGGACTAGCGGGGGCCCGGGCTACAATGAGCAGTTCTTC. Its translation: CASSELGTSGGPGYNEQFF. The rearrangement links TRBV2 to TRBJ2-1, with 14 bases lining up with TRBD2. V gave up 2 bases and J gave up 3 bases; unmatched junction bases: 9. Germline CDR1 and CDR2: SNHLY and FYNNEI. This CDR3 has 19 amino acids. The full variable domain, its missing parts supplied by reference TRBV2 and TRBJ2-1, is EPEVTQTPSHQVTQMGQEVILRCVPISNHLYFYWYRQILGQKVEFLVSFYNNEISEKSEIFDDQFSVERPDGSNFTLKIRSTKLEDSAMYFCASSELGTSGGPGYNEQFFGPGTRLTVL.

This clone came up once. The rearrangement uses TRBV9 and TRBJ2-7, with D maybe TRBD2 (6 bases). Trimming removed 4 bases from V and 7 bases from J, with 15 bases in between. The CDR3 covers 13 residues. In germline, CDR1 is SGDLS, CDR2 YYNGEE. DNA for the CDR3: TGTGCCAGCAGCCCTCGGACGGCGGGGGAGCAGTACTTC. Translated: CASSPRTAGEQYF.

V is TRBV29-1 and J is TRBJ1-2, with 7 bases aligning to TRBD1. The CDR3 consists of 15 residues. Germline assignment: CDR1 SQVTM and CDR2 ANQGSEA. J gave up 3 bases and V 4 bases, and 11 bases lay outside the gene matches. CDR3 coding DNA: TGCAGCGTTGGTCCCGGGACAGACGATTACTATGGCTACACCTTC. Residues: CSVGPGTDDYYGYTF.

This chain links TRBV28 with TRBJ1-2; no clear D gene. V dropped 3 bases and J dropped 8 bases, with 10 bases sitting between them. Germline CDR1 is MDHEN and CDR2 is SYDVKM. The CDR3 sequence is 12 residues long. CDR3 sequence reads: CASSLSSRGYTF. In DNA, the CDR3 is TGTGCCAGCAGTTTGTCGTCGAGGGGCTACACCTTC.

The V gene is TRBV6-5, the J gene TRBJ1-1; D is unclear. The V gene lost 5 bases and the J gene lost 3 bases, with 13 bases spanning the gap. The CDR3 has 14 residues. Germline-derived CDR1 and CDR2 are MNHEY and SVGAGI. CDR3 coding DNA: TGTGCCAGCAGTGACCGACGGGAGGACACTGAAGCTTTCTTT. It encodes CASSDRREDTEAFF.

To note about this clone: Other DNA variants within this sample encode the same CDR3. V and J are TRBV7-9 and TRBJ2-7; D is possibly TRBD1 (6 bases). The germline CDR1 and CDR2 sequences are SEHNR and FQNEAQ (reference sequence). This CDR3 contains 14 residues. V was trimmed by 3 bases and J by 4 bases, leaving 13 bases between them. The CDR3 DNA sequence: TGTGCCAGCAGCTTTCTCGACAGGACTTACGAGCAGTACTTC. Its translation is CASSFLDRTYEQYF.

This clone was seen only once. The rearrangement joins TRBV28 to TRBJ2-7; the match to TRBD1 covers 9 bases. Trimming took 9 bases from V and 5 from J; bases not matched to a gene: 29. Germline lookup yields CDR1 MDHEN and CDR2 SYDVKM. The CDR3 runs 20 residues. CDR3 sequence reads: CARGGRSCNIVGTGSDEQYF. For the CDR3, the DNA is TGTGCCAGAGGGGGGAGAAGCTGTAACATTGTGGGGACAGGGAGTGACGAGCAGTACTTC.

The chain carries TRBV11-2 and TRBJ2-2; possibly TRBD1 for D (5 bases). The CDR3 runs 15 residues. CDR1 and CDR2 from the germline V gene are SGHAT and FQNNGV. With 1 base removed from V and 4 bases from J, the gap between germline ends came to 10 bases. The CDR3 nucleotides read TGTGCCAGCAGCTTAGGGACAATCTCCACCGGGGAGCTGTTTTTT. This gives the protein CASSLGTISTGELFF.

CDR3: CASGLVMAGLAGVNEQFF. CDR3 bases: TGTGCTAGTGGTTTGGTAATGGCGGGGCTAGCGGGAGTGAATGAGCAGTTCTTC. The chain links TRBV12-5 to TRBJ2-1; 10 positions agree with TRBD2. V was clipped by 0 bases and J by 7 bases; unmatched bases: 12. Looked up from germline, CDR1 is LGHNT and CDR2 is FRNRAP. This CDR3 is built from 18 residues.

As for this clone: The same CDR3 is also encoded by other DNA sequences in this sample. This rearrangement joins TRBV9 to TRBJ1-1; no clear D gene. The V end was cut by 0 bases, the J end by 5 bases, with 8 bases between. Germline-derived CDR1 and CDR2 are SGDLS and YYNGEE. This CDR3 region has 13 residues. CDR3 residues: CASSVGAGTEAFF. CDR3 coding DNA: TGTGCCAGCAGCGTAGGGGCCGGGACTGAAGCTTTCTTT.

The chain uses TRBV5-6 and TRBJ2-5; the D is unclear. The CDR3 contains 12 residues. Germline V lookup: CDR1 SGHDT, CDR2 YYEEEE. Trimming shortened V by 2 bases and J by 5 bases, and 7 bases separated the two germline ends. Written as DNA, the CDR3 is TGTGCCAGCAGCTTCACTTCCGAGACCCAGTACTTC. Residues: CASSFTSETQYF.

V and J are TRBV5-1 and TRBJ2-1; TRBD1 aligns across 9 bases. The CDR3 extends over 16 amino acids. The germline gives CDR1 SGHRS, CDR2 YFSETQ. V lost 1 base, J lost 2 bases, and 4 bases stayed unmatched. This CDR3 is CASSLMGQGTYNEQFF. The CDR3 nucleotides read TGCGCCAGCAGCTTGATGGGACAGGGCACCTACAATGAGCAGTTCTTC.

The V gene is TRBV6-1, the J gene TRBJ2-1; 11 bases are a match to TRBD2. Germline CDR1 is MNHNS and CDR2 is SASEGT. The CDR3 consists of 16 residues. J was trimmed by 10 bases and V by 0 bases; bases with no gene match: 8. As DNA, the CDR3 is TGTGCCAGCAGTGAAGCGCGGGTAGCGGGGGGGCTGGAGCAGTTCTTC. Translated, it gives CASSEARVAGGLEQFF.

The count of this clone is one. Other DNA variants within this sample encode the same CDR3. The chain carries TRBV28 and TRBJ1-5, with D hard to call. This CDR3 region has 13 residues. V lost 2 bases and J lost 2, with 4 bases in between. Germline loops: CDR1 MDHEN, CDR2 SYDVKM. As DNA, the CDR3 is TGTGCCAGCAGTTTACTGGGCAATCAGCCCCAGCATTTT. Translated, it gives CASSLLGNQPQHF.

The chain is built from TRBV7-9 and TRBJ1-6, with a weak D call TRBD1 (5 bases). The V end lost 2 bases, the J end lost 7 bases, and 12 bases lay between the germline ends. The germline V gene encodes CDR1 SEHNR and CDR2 FQNEAQ (reference sequence). This CDR3 has 15 residues. CDR3 in DNA: TGTGCCAGCAGCTTAAGCCCAGGGAACAATTCACCCCTCCACTTT. Its translation: CASSLSPGNNSPLHF.

This clone showed up just once. The chain uses TRBV4-3 and TRBJ2-5, with D possibly matching TRBD2 (5 bases). This CDR3 contains 16 residues. The V end lost 0 bases, the J end lost 5 bases, and 16 bases lay between the germline ends. The germline CDR1 and CDR2 sequences are LGHNA and YSLEER. The CDR3 protein is CASSQEGVGVGETQYF. CDR3 coding DNA: TGCGCCAGCAGCCAAGAGGGAGTGGGAGTTGGGGAGACCCAGTACTTC.

This clone was observed a single time. Other DNA sequences in this specimen translate into the identical CDR3. The V call is TRBV28, the J call TRBJ2-7; perhaps TRBD1 as D (5 bases). This CDR3 contains 14 residues. Germline V CDR1 and CDR2: MDHEN, SYDVKM. Between the trimmed V and J ends, which lost 5 bases and 0 bases, there was a span of 11 bases. CDR3 protein: CASSGTGSSYEQYF. DNA for the CDR3: TGTGCCAGCAGTGGTACAGGAAGCTCCTACGAGCAGTACTTC. Full variable domain (rest looked up from reference TRBV28 and TRBJ2-7): DVKVTQSSRYLVKRTGEKVFLECVQDMDHENMFWYRQDPGLGLRLIYFSYDVKMKEKGDIPEGYSVSREKKERFSLILESASTNQTSMYLCASSGTGSSYEQYFGPGTRLTVT.

V gene TRBV20-1 combines with J gene TRBJ1-2; D is undetermined. Between the trimmed V and J ends, which lost 6 bases and 8 bases, there was a span of 13 bases. Germline loops: CDR1 DFQATT, CDR2 SNEGSKA (reference sequence). This CDR3 has 11 amino acids. Here the CDR3 reads CSAGPLRGYTF. In DNA, the CDR3 is TGCAGTGCCGGGCCCCTGCGAGGCTACACCTTC.

The rearrangement joins TRBV9 to TRBJ1-4; 8 bases line up with TRBD1. The J segment lost 10 bases and the V segment lost 3 bases, leaving 2 bases of the junction unmatched. The germline V gene has CDR1 SGDLS and CDR2 YYNGEE. CDR3 size: 12 residues. CDR3 sequence reads: CASSAQGGKLFF. Here the CDR3 DNA reads TGTGCCAGCAGCGCACAGGGGGGAAAACTGTTTTTT.

Here the CDR3 DNA reads TGTGCCAGCAGCTTAGCAGTACTCCATAATGAGCAGTTCTTC. Translating gives CASSLAVLHNEQFF. The rearrangement joins TRBV7-9 to TRBJ2-1; no clear D. CDR1 is SEHNR and CDR2 is FQNEAQ in the germline V gene (reference sequence). The CDR3 runs to 14 residues. Trimming pared 0 bases from V and 7 bases from J, leaving 10 bases between.

The chain has TRBV30 and TRBJ1-2; no definite D call. This CDR3 comprises 15 residues. Trimming removed 2 bases from V and 7 bases from J, with 20 bases in between. Germline CDR1 GTSNPN, CDR2 SVGIG (reference sequence). The CDR3 here is CAWSRSNLAVSGYTF. CDR3 DNA sequence: TGTGCCTGGAGTAGGTCGAACCTGGCAGTCTCTGGCTACACCTTC.

The chain uses TRBV12-5 and TRBJ2-5; 9 bases map to TRBD1. Trimming removed 1 base from V and 4 bases from J; junction bases left unmatched: 10. Germline CDR1 is LGHNT and CDR2 is FRNRAP. CDR3 length: 17 residues. The CDR3 region is CASGLETTGTGLETQYF. The CDR3 nucleotides read TGTGCTAGTGGTTTGGAGACAACCGGGACAGGGTTAGAGACCCAGTACTTC.

Details on this clone: The sample carries other DNA sequences with the same CDR3. V usage is TRBV27 and J usage is TRBJ2-1; TRBD1 or TRBD2 may be the D gene (6 bases each). The CDR3 contains 12 residues. Between the trimmed V and J ends, which lost 3 bases and 10 bases, there was a span of 10 bases. Germline V gene lookup returns CDR1 MNHEY and CDR2 SMNVEV (reference sequence). The CDR3 nucleotides are TGTGCCAGCAGTTTGCTAGGGGGGGAGCAGTTCTTC. It is translated as CASSLLGGEQFF.